The present entry profiles one T cell receptor (beta chain) with its context. What it binds is not known. These data are taken from a study of beta chain features in type 1 diabetes. Turning to the study itself: Nearly 110,000,000 sorted cells were examined across all samples.

Reverse transcription of all isolated RNA meant that expressed TCRB transcripts were sequenced. The table came from immunoSEQ multiplex PCR; TCRdb's copy has only in-frame clones and leaves some out. The sample consists of about 260,000 clones, 68% of them appearing once. Study-wide results and limits: Possibly, sequencing cDNA over-represented cells that had high TCR expression levels. VDJ junctions from type 1 diabetes patients carried fewer insertions and larger deletions.

Germline V gene data show CDR1 as SQVTM and CDR2 as ANQGSEA. The V end lost 7 bases, the J end lost 4 bases, and 16 bases lay between the germline ends. The CDR3 runs to 13 residues. This TCR derives from a young man in good health. The specimen was naive CD4+ T cells from blood. The chain has TRBV29-1 and TRBJ2-5; tentatively, D is TRBD2 (6 bases). DNA of the CDR3: TGCAGCGGGAGATGGCGGAGGGGAGAGACCCAGTACTTC. Translating it yields CSGRWRRGETQYF.